Below, one T cell receptor (beta chain) is given with its context. Its antigen is unidentified. This record comes from a study of cytomegalovirus exposure and HLA in healthy donors. Study overall: Findings of an earlier analysis included 90 million to 120 million unique TCR beta sequences from some 180 million T cells. An early data release held tens of millions of unique TCRs from HLA-typed donors. Study observations and caveats: Researchers counted 150 to 200 TCR beta chains as cytomegalovirus-associated. In a later analysis, at a false discovery rate of 0.05, 15,000 to 20,000 TCR beta sequences were associated with HLA alleles.

PCR involved 60 Vbeta and 13 Jbeta primers. The assay was immunoSEQ multiplex PCR, and TCRdb's table has in-frame clones only and misses some. The table shows 150,000 to 200,000 clones, with 70% to 90% occurring only once. Germline V CDR1 and CDR2: LNHNV, YYDKDF (reference sequence). The junction had 5 bases not matched to a gene; V was cut back by 2 bases and J by 14 bases. The CDR3 runs to 12 residues. V is TRBV15 and J is TRBJ1-1; TRBD1 matches at 10 bases. Sequenced material: PBMCs. The receptor was derived from a woman in her forties or fifties in good health and CMV-seronegative. The CDR3 spells CATSRLRDRGFF. In DNA, the CDR3 is TGTGCCACCAGCAGATTACGGGACAGGGGCTTCTTT.